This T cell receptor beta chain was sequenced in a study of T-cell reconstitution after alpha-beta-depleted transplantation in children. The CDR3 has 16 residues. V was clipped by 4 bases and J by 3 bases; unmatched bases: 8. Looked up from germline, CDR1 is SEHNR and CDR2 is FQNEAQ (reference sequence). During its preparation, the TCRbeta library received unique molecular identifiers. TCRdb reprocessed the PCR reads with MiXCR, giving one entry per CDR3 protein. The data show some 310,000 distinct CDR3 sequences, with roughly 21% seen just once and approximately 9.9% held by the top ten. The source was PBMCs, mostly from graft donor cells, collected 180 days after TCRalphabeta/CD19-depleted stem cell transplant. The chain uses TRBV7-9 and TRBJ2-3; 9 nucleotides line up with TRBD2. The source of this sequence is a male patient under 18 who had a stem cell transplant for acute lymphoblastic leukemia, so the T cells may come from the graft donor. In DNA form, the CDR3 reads TGTGCCAGCAGCTCCCGGGGACTAGCTGGGACAGATACGCAGTATTTT. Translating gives CASSSRGLAGTDTQYF.